This TCR beta chain is from a study of cytomegalovirus exposure and HLA in healthy donors. The PCR employed 60 Vbeta primers together with 13 Jbeta primers. Profiling relied on immunoSEQ multiplex PCR, and the TCRdb table lists in-frame clones only, not all of them. The sample consists of some 220,000 clones, around 84% of them appearing once. Whole-study results and caveats: Productive status was seen about 90% or about 30% of the time for most TCR beta V segments in an earlier analysis. Reportedly, diagnosis of cytomegalovirus status by the classifier showed high specificity and sensitivity. In vitro work confirmed that three CMV-associated chains recognize CMV antigens. Upon later analysis, TCR association rates were observed to vary by HLA locus, being highest for DRB1 and lowest for HLA-C.

V was trimmed by 2 bases and J by 4 bases, leaving 6 bases between them. Per germline, CDR1 LGHNA and CDR2 YNFKEQ. This CDR3 is 13 amino acids long. As regards this clone: Its antigen remains unknown.

This TCR was sampled from a girl aged 2-10 years in good health and CMV-seronegative. The specimen sequenced was PBMCs. The rearrangement uses TRBV4-2 and TRBJ1-5; no clear D gene. The CDR3 DNA reads TGTGCCAGCAGCCAAAGAGAAAATCAGCCCCAGCATTTT. Protein sequence: CASSQRENQPQHF.